This T cell receptor beta chain was sequenced during a study of blood T cell repertoires in COVID-19 (dated by TCRdb to 2019 to 2021). About the study as a whole: The collaborator samples originated in the United States, Italy and Spain and spanned the acute and convalescent phases of COVID-19. The repertoires were made available in a free public database intended to serve as a resource for research on the immune response to SARS-CoV-2. The sample metadata nearly always contained a de-identified subject ID, COVID-19 status, age in years and sex. Where available, HLA class I and class II types were obtained from metadata supplied by the sample provider rather than from assay-based typing. The prospective study material was composed of cDNA or gDNA derived from T cells, B-cell-depleted T cells, or PBMCs. Samples were obtained from the ongoing ImmuneRACE study (first 160 participants) and from over 1,000 subjects provided by 6 global collaborators. Deeply sampled blood TCRbeta repertoires from subjects exposed to, actively infected with, or recovered from COVID-19 were included in the dataset. Study-wide findings and limitations: How much clinical and demographic metadata was included differed by source and by participant, and the metadata was provided uncurated.

Each collaborating institution followed its own protocols to collect whole blood in K2EDTA tubes. For TCRbeta analysis, collaborators shipped samples in one of three forms: frozen whole blood, isolated PBMCs, or DNA extracted from either of those sample types. TCRbeta CDR3 regions were amplified from genomic DNA by means of the immunoSEQ Assay, a bias-controlled multiplex PCR. The authors' analysis ran thus. The number of nucleated cells in each sample was estimated by amplification of reference gene primers within the assay. Sequence reads were collapsed and filtered to measure the absolute abundance of every unique TCRbeta CDR3 rearrangement. Productive Simpson clonality was computed per sample as the square root of Simpson's diversity index over productive rearrangements. Not all clones reach the TCRdb copy of this immuneACCESS table, which keeps in-frame sequences only. Checked studies attribute under half of the gap to unresolved V genes and leave the rest unexplained. V and J calls and clone size come straight from that table; D and trimming were deduced from the DNA. A total of 100,000 to 120,000 clones appear in this sample, around 82% of them only once. Approximately 15% of the sample is held by the ten biggest clonotypes.

This clone has just one count. Its recognized antigen is unknown. The record has no base qualities; no much larger clone is one base away. V loses 6 bases of germline sequence and J loses 7 bases, and the interval between the two ends is 13 bases. CDR3 length: 13 amino acids, cysteine to phenylalanine. Only the CDR3 region is kept as DNA, spanning 39 bases read in frame from base 1. This sequence was found in a woman aged 55 to 70 with acute or convalescent COVID-19. Sequenced: peripheral blood. The rearrangement joined TRBV12-3 or TRBV12-4 to TRBJ1-3; the D gene is perhaps TRBD1, on 6 matching bases. The DNA sequence is as follows: TGTGCCAGCAGCCGACAGGTTGGGAACACCATATATTTT. The encoded protein is CASSRQVGNTIYF.